Detailed here is one TCR beta chain. What it binds is not known. This specimen belongs to a study of blood T cells in healthy people across ages. Study conclusions and caveats: Estimates of diversity drawn from one million T cells were considered underestimates.

A second about 7 to 12 cycle PCR used barcoded and J-beta primers. From the 5' RACE reads, TCRdb called clonotypes with MiXCR, one entry per CDR3 protein. The sample holds 550,000 to 600,000 distinct CDR3 sequences, roughly 48% seen once. The CDR3 has 15 residues. The V gene lost 5 bases and the J gene lost 5 bases, with 21 bases spanning the gap. The germline V gene has CDR1 DFQATT and CDR2 SNEGSKA (reference sequence). Sequencing input: blood. The V and J genes are TRBV20-1 and TRBJ1-1; D possibly corresponds to TRBD1 (5 bases). The sequence came from a man older than 75 in good health. Here the CDR3 DNA reads TGCAGTGCTGTACCTCTTGGGGGACTTGGGACTGAAGCTTTCTTT. This translates into CSAVPLGGLGTEAFF.